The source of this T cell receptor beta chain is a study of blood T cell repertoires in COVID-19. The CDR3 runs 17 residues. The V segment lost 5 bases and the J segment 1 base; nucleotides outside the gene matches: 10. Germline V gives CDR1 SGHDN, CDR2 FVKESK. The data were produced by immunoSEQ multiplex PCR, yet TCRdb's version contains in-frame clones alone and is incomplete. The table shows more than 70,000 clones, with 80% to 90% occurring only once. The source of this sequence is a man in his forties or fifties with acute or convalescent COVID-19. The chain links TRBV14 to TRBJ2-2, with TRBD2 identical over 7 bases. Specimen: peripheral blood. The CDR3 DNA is TGTGCCAGCAGCACCCAGACGAGGACTAGGAACACCGGGGAGCTGTTTTTT. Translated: CASSTQTRTRNTGELFF.